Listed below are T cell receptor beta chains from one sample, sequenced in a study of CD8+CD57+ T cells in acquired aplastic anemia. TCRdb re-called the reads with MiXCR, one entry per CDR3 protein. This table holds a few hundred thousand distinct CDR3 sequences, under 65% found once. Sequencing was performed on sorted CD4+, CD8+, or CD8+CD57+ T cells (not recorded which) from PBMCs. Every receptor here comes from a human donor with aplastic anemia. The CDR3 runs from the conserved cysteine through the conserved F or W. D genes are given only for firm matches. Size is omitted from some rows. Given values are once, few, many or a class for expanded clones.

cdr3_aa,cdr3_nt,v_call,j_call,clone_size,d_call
CASGGYTF,TGTGCCAGCGGGGGCTACACCTTC,TRBV7-9,TRBJ1-2,-,-
CASTTGIYGYTF,TGTGCCAGTACGACAGGGATCTATGGCTACACCTTC,TRBV12-3/TRBV12-4,TRBJ1-2,many,TRBD1
CASSLQPSGLGDEQFF,TGCGCCAGCAGCTTGCAACCTAGCGGGCTGGGCGATGAGCAGTTCTTC,TRBV7-9,TRBJ2-1,-,TRBD2
CASSPTGPREKLFF,TGTGCCAGCAGCCCGACAGGGCCTCGTGAAAAACTGTTTTTT,TRBV12-3/TRBV12-4,TRBJ1-4,-,TRBD1
CSASYGTDTQYF,TGCAGTGCTAGCTACGGCACAGATACGCAGTATTTT,TRBV20-1,TRBJ2-3,-,-
CASSEGRTYEQYF,TGTGCCAGCAGTGAAGGCAGAACCTACGAGCAGTACTTC,TRBV2,TRBJ2-7,few,-
CASSPTGPITDTQYF,TGTGCCAGCAGCCCTACGGGGCCGATCACAGATACGCAGTATTTT,TRBV13,TRBJ2-3,many,-
CASSGRDRANEQYF,TGTGCCAGCAGTGGCCGGGACAGGGCTAACGAGCAGTACTTC,TRBV6-6,TRBJ2-7,-,TRBD1
CASSPLASGSSDTQYF,TGTGCCAGCTCACCACTGGCTAGCGGGAGCTCAGATACGCAGTATTTT,TRBV18,TRBJ2-3,few,TRBD2
CASSTTSGPYEQYF,TGTGCCAGCAGCACGACTAGCGGGCCCTACGAGCAGTACTTC,TRBV7-9,TRBJ2-7,-,TRBD2
CSAEYSGQPNQPQHF,TGCAGTGCCGAGTATTCGGGACAGCCTAATCAGCCCCAGCATTTT,TRBV20-1,TRBJ1-5,once,TRBD1
CASSQDRGSSYNEQFF,TGTGCCAGCAGCCAAGATAGGGGCAGCTCCTACAATGAGCAGTTCTTC,TRBV4-1,TRBJ2-1,-,-
CASSQDFREGHETQYF,TGTGCCAGCAGCCAAGATTTTCGGGAGGGCCATGAGACCCAGTACTTC,TRBV4-2,TRBJ2-5,many,TRBD2
CASSDRGVTEAFF,TGCGCCAGCAGTGATAGGGGGGTTACTGAAGCTTTCTTT,TRBV10-2,TRBJ1-1,few,-
CASSSPSGGANNEQFF,TGCGCCAGCAGCTCCCCCAGCGGGGGGGCAAACAATGAGCAGTTCTTC,TRBV5-1,TRBJ2-1,-,TRBD2
CASSLGQGEAFF,TGTGCCAGCAGCCTGGGACAAGGAGAAGCTTTCTTT,TRBV14,TRBJ1-1,many,-
CASSTHGQGGPNNEKLFF,TGTGCCAGCAGCACCCACGGACAGGGGGGACCGAATAATGAAAAACTGTTTTTT,TRBV7-2,TRBJ1-4,-,TRBD1
CASSRRTTLGETQYF,TGTGCCAGCAGTCGCCGGACCACGCTGGGGGAGACCCAGTACTTC,TRBV12-3/TRBV12-4,TRBJ2-5,-,-
CASRATSSYNEQFF,TGTGCCAGCAGGGCGACAAGCTCCTACAATGAGCAGTTCTTC,TRBV2,TRBJ2-1,-,-
CASSPGQGYEEQYF,TGTGCCAGCAGCCCGGGACAGGGCTATGAAGAGCAGTACTTC,TRBV11-2,TRBJ2-7,-,TRBD1
CASSPRSGTGMDEQYF,TGTGCCAGCTCACCCCGCTCCGGGACAGGTATGGACGAGCAGTACTTC,TRBV18,TRBJ2-7,many,TRBD1
CASRGGEGASYGYTF,TGTGCCAGCAGGGGGGGGGAGGGGGCCTCGTATGGCTACACCTTC,TRBV2,TRBJ1-2,-,TRBD1
CASSLQAGGNTEAFF,TGTGCCAGCAGCTTACAGGCAGGGGGCAACACTGAAGCTTTCTTT,TRBV7-8,TRBJ1-1,-,TRBD1
CASSGIGGVGYNEQYF,TGTGCCAGCAGCGGCATAGGGGGAGTGGGCTACAATGAGCAGTATTTT,TRBV7-9,TRBJ2-3,once,-
CATSDPLLRGGDYEQYF,TGTGCCACCAGTGATCCACTCCTTAGGGGAGGCGACTACGAGCAGTACTTC,TRBV24-1,TRBJ2-7,-,-
CASSDDRGNTIYF,TGTGCCAGCAGTGACGACAGGGGGAACACCATATATTTT,TRBV6-6,TRBJ1-3,-,TRBD1
CASSPRRENTEAFF,TGTGCCAGCTCACCACGTCGGGAGAACACTGAAGCTTTCTTT,TRBV18,TRBJ1-1,-,-
CASLTSGQETQYF,TGTGCCAGCCTCACTAGCGGACAAGAGACCCAGTACTTC,TRBV3-1,TRBJ2-5,many,TRBD2
CATTQGVNNYGYTF,TGTGCCACAACTCAGGGGGTCAATAACTATGGCTACACCTTC,TRBV2,TRBJ1-2,-,TRBD1
CSAEDATNEKLFF,TGCAGTGCTGAAGATGCAACTAATGAAAAACTGTTTTTT,TRBV20-1,TRBJ1-4,-,-
CASSQMAGAEAFF,TGTGCCAGCAGCCAAATGGCCGGGGCCGAAGCTTTCTTT,TRBV6-5,TRBJ1-1,-,-
CASSRTWTGEQFF,TGTGCCAGCAGTCGTACCTGGACCGGTGAGCAGTTCTTC,TRBV2,TRBJ2-1,-,-
CATSRTTSGISYEQYF,TGTGCCACCAGCAGAACGACTAGCGGGATCTCCTACGAGCAGTACTTC,TRBV15,TRBJ2-7,-,TRBD2
CASRDPGSTDTQYF,TGTGCCAGTAGGGATCCGGGAAGCACAGATACGCAGTATTTT,TRBV19,TRBJ2-3,once,-
CASTPELGGAFF,TGTGCCAGCACCCCGGAGCTAGGCGGAGCTTTCTTT,TRBV12-3/TRBV12-4,TRBJ1-1,-,-
CASSGQGRYERYF,TGTGCCAGCAGCGGACAGGGCCGCTACGAGCGGTACTTC,TRBV14,TRBJ2-7,-,TRBD1
CASSPSLENSPLHF,TGTGCCAGCAGCCCGAGCCTCGAAAATTCACCCCTCCACTTT,TRBV13,TRBJ1-6,-,-
CATSDPPGQGAVETQYF,TGTGCCACCAGTGACCCCCCGGGACAGGGGGCCGTAGAGACCCAGTACTTC,TRBV24-1,TRBJ2-5,-,TRBD1
CASIPLSGTGASPLHF,TGTGCCAGCATCCCTCTTTCCGGGACAGGGGCATCACCCCTCCACTTT,TRBV5-8,TRBJ1-6,-,TRBD1
CASSLAGTSVPETQYF,TGTGCCAGCAGCTTGGCGGGGACAAGCGTACCCGAGACCCAGTACTTC,TRBV7-9,TRBJ2-5,-,-
CASRTAGVRMTEAFF,TGTGCCAGCAGGACGGCAGGGGTTAGGATGACTGAAGCTTTCTTT,TRBV11-3,TRBJ1-1,-,-
CASSGLAGEETQYF,TGCGCCAGCAGCGGACTAGCGGGGGAGGAGACCCAGTACTTC,TRBV5-1,TRBJ2-5,many,TRBD2
CSARGRVGNEQFF,TGCAGTGCTAGAGGCAGGGTTGGCAATGAGCAGTTCTTC,TRBV20-1,TRBJ2-1,-,-
CASSPLLAQGNEQFF,TGTGCCAGCTCACCACTACTAGCTCAGGGTAATGAGCAGTTCTTC,TRBV18,TRBJ2-1,-,-
CSARDRDWGGTGELFF,TGCAGTGCTAGAGATCGCGACTGGGGAGGAACCGGGGAGCTGTTTTTT,TRBV20-1,TRBJ2-2,-,-
CASSPTDRGNTEAFF,TGCGCCAGCAGCCCGACGGACAGGGGGAACACTGAAGCTTTCTTT,TRBV5-1,TRBJ1-1,few,TRBD1
CASSPGTGLYSNQPQHF,TGTGCCAGCTCCCCCGGGACAGGGCTCTATAGCAATCAGCCCCAGCATTTT,TRBV18,TRBJ1-5,-,TRBD1
CASSLRVGHEQYF,TGTGCCAGCAGTCTCCGGGTAGGACACGAGCAGTACTTC,TRBV2,TRBJ2-7,-,-
CASSSRQGGSTDTQYF,TGTGCCAGCAGTAGTAGACAGGGAGGTAGCACAGATACGCAGTATTTT,TRBV7-9,TRBJ2-3,-,-
CASSLYYGSETQYF,TGTGCCAGCAGCCTATATTACGGCTCAGAGACCCAGTACTTC,TRBV9,TRBJ2-5,-,-
CASSLVLLRGGHEQFF,TGTGCCAGCAGCTTAGTGCTATTGCGGGGGGGCCATGAGCAGTTCTTC,TRBV7-8,TRBJ2-1,many,TRBD2
CSLEREGYEQYF,TGCAGTCTTGAGCGGGAGGGTTACGAGCAGTACTTC,TRBV20-1,TRBJ2-7,-,TRBD2
CASSEYGTDLQETQYF,TGTGCCAGCAGTGAATATGGGACAGATCTCCAAGAGACCCAGTACTTC,TRBV25-1,TRBJ2-5,-,TRBD1